The 21 T cell receptor beta chains given below trace back to one sample, sequenced in a study of shared clonotypes between healthy human individuals. Repertoires were generated with immunoSEQ multiplex PCR, while TCRdb's copy carries only in-frame clones and drops some. The sample consists of about 470,000 clones, 70% to 80% of them appearing once. The sample consisted of PBMCs. The receptor set was obtained from a woman in her forties in good health. Some clones in this sample may be carry-over from other donors' samples.

The genes are TRBV11-1 and TRBJ2-3; 14 positions agree with TRBD2. The CDR3 loop spans 17 amino acids. Germline V gene sequence: CDR1 SGHAT, CDR2 FQDESV (reference sequence). V lost 4 bases, J lost 2 bases, and 5 bases stayed unmatched. Written as DNA, the CDR3 is TGTGCCAGCAGCTCCGGACTAGCGGGAGGACACACAGATACGCAGTATTTT. Translated, it gives CASSSGLAGGHTDTQYF.

In regard to this clone: The same CDR3 also results from other DNA sequences found in this sample. The chain is built from TRBV18 and TRBJ2-7; D perhaps matches TRBD2 (6 bases). The V gene lost 3 bases and the J gene lost 5 bases, with 8 bases spanning the gap. This CDR3 region has 12 residues. Germline V gene sequence: CDR1 KGHSH, CDR2 LQKENI. The CDR3 region has the DNA TGTGCCAGCTCACCCTCGGGGGACGAGCAGTACTTC. Its translation: CASSPSGDEQYF.

The rearrangement joins TRBV6-5 to TRBJ1-1; 11 nucleotides match TRBD1. V was pared by 5 bases and J by 5 bases, with 7 bases of the junction left unmatched. The V gene's germline CDR1 is MNHEY and CDR2 SVGAGI. There are 15 residues in the CDR3. This CDR3 reads CASSAPGQGVTEAFF. CDR3 sequence (DNA): TGTGCCAGCAGTGCGCCGGGACAGGGGGTAACTGAAGCTTTCTTT.

The V gene is TRBV6-1, the J gene TRBJ1-1; D remains ambiguous. CDR1 and CDR2 from the germline V gene are MNHNS and SASEGT. The V gene lost 2 bases and the J gene lost 5 bases, with 21 bases spanning the gap. The CDR3 totals 17 residues. Here the CDR3 DNA reads TGTGCCAGCAGTGAATTGGTTGGAGTCCTAATAGGTACTGAAGCTTTCTTT. It yields the protein CASSELVGVLIGTEAFF.

The chain recombines TRBV6-6 with TRBJ2-7; TRBD1 aligns across 9 bases. Germline lookup yields CDR1 MNHNY and CDR2 SVGAGI (reference sequence). The CDR3 contains 13 residues. Trimming removed 2 bases from V and 5 bases from J; junction bases left unmatched: 1. The CDR3 region is CASSYGTGNEQYF. DNA for the CDR3: TGTGCCAGCAGTTACGGGACAGGGAACGAGCAGTACTTC.

The chain employs TRBV23-1 and TRBJ2-7, with TRBD1 matching 8 bases. TRBV23-1 is flagged as an ORF with uncertain function. With V trimmed by 2 bases and J by 3 bases, 9 bases remained unmatched. The CDR3 sequence is 16 residues long. The CDR3 region has the DNA TGCGCCAGCAGTCAAACCCAGGGGGCGTACTACTACGAGCAGTACTTC. Residues: CASSQTQGAYYYEQYF.

This clone has only a few counts. The CDR3 DNA follows: TGCGCCAGCAGCCAAGTGCGCCCCAAAGCGGGCTATGGCTACACCTTC. Translated: CASSQVRPKAGYGYTF. This chain connects TRBV4-1 to TRBJ1-2; D ambiguous. The germline gives CDR1 MGHRA, CDR2 YSYEKL. The ends were cut back, 1 base at V and 4 bases at J, with 16 bases in the middle. This CDR3 has 16 amino acids.

This clone was observed at least ten times. Other DNA sequences in this specimen translate into the identical CDR3. The chain carries TRBV19 and TRBJ2-1; 10 bases fit TRBD2. V was clipped by 3 bases and J by 8 bases; unmatched bases: 7. From germline, CDR1 is LNHDA and CDR2 SQIVND (reference sequence). The CDR3 runs 15 residues. The CDR3 coding sequence is TGTGCCAGTAGTATTCCTAGCGGGAGTAGGTATGAGCAGTTCTTC. This encodes CASSIPSGSRYEQFF.

The rearrangement uses TRBV7-9 and TRBJ2-1; 7 bases fit TRBD1. The CDR3 consists of 13 residues. CDR1 SEHNR and CDR2 FQNEAQ come from the germline V gene (reference sequence). Trimming removed 3 bases from V and 7 bases from J; junction bases left unmatched: 3. The DNA for the CDR3 is TGTGCCAGCAGCTTGGGACAGATGAATGAGCAGTTCTTC. Encoded protein: CASSLGQMNEQFF.

The genes are TRBV5-1 and TRBJ1-4; D remains ambiguous. The CDR3 totals 15 residues. With 4 bases removed from V and 0 bases from J, the gap between germline ends came to 10 bases. Germline V gene sequence: CDR1 SGHRS, CDR2 YFSETQ. The CDR3 nucleotides read TGCGCCAGCAGCCTTAACCTTCCAACTAATGAAAAACTGTTTTTT. It specifies CASSLNLPTNEKLFF.

Turning to this clone: The sample holds other DNA sequences that translate to the same CDR3. The V gene is TRBV7-9, the J gene TRBJ2-2, with unresolved D. Between the trimmed V and J ends, which lost 3 bases and 3 bases, there was a span of 5 bases. The CDR3 is made up of 13 amino acids. Germline lookup yields CDR1 SEHNR and CDR2 FQNEAQ (reference sequence). The CDR3 loop is CASSLTYTGELFF. CDR3 bases: TGTGCCAGCAGCTTGACCTACACCGGGGAGCTGTTTTTT.

The genes are TRBV2 and TRBJ1-1; no clear D. V lost 5 bases to trimming and J lost 1 base, with 5 bases between them. Per germline, CDR1 SNHLY and CDR2 FYNNEI. This CDR3 is 12 amino acids long. The CDR3 DNA reads TGTGCCAGCAGTACAACGAACACTGAAGCTTTCTTT. As protein: CASSTTNTEAFF. Looking up the rest from reference TRBV2 and TRBJ1-1 gives the full variable domain: EPEVTQTPSHQVTQMGQEVILRCVPISNHLYFYWYRQILGQKVEFLVSFYNNEISEKSEIFDDQFSVERPDGSNFTLKIRSTKLEDSAMYFCASSTTNTEAFFGQGTRLTVV.

As concerns this clone: The same CDR3 arises from other DNA sequences in this sample as well. DNA for the CDR3: TGCGCCAGCAGCGGGCAGGGCACAGATACGCAGTATTTT. This translates into CASSGQGTDTQYF. This chain connects TRBV10-1 to TRBJ2-3; no firm D call. Germline V gene lookup returns CDR1 WNHNN and CDR2 SYGVQD (reference sequence). The CDR3 contains 13 residues. V lost 6 bases and J lost 1, with 8 bases in between.

The chain is built from TRBV7-6 and TRBJ2-7; 12 bases are a match to TRBD1. Germline assignment: CDR1 SGHVS and CDR2 FNYEAQ. Trimming removed 5 bases from V and 6 bases from J; junction bases left unmatched: 11. The CDR3 loop spans 16 amino acids. For the CDR3, the DNA is TGTGCCAGCAGCCCCCGGGGGGGACAGGGGGCTTCCGAGCAGTACTTC. Protein: CASSPRGGQGASEQYF.

V and J are TRBV11-2 and TRBJ1-2; tentatively, D is TRBD1 (5 bases). This CDR3 has 14 amino acids. Germline loops: CDR1 SGHAT, CDR2 FQNNGV. V lost 1 base and J 4 bases, leaving 10 bases between the germline ends. The CDR3 coding sequence is TGTGCCAGCAGCTTAGGACAGCCCATCTATGGCTACACCTTC. It yields the protein CASSLGQPIYGYTF.

This rearrangement joins TRBV28 to TRBJ2-5, with 10 bases identical to TRBD1. Losses at the gene ends were 8 bases for V and 2 bases for J; bases not matched to a gene: 5. This CDR3 spans 14 amino acids. Germline assignment: CDR1 MDHEN and CDR2 SYDVKM. The CDR3 DNA reads TGTGCCAGCTATGACAGGGGGCGGCAAGAGACCCAGTACTTC. Protein sequence: CASYDRGRQETQYF.

The gene calls are TRBV7-2 and TRBJ1-2; 10 bases align to TRBD1. Trimming at V came to 3 bases and at J to 4 bases, leaving 5 bases not matched to a gene. CDR1 and CDR2 (germline): SGHTA, FQGNSA. CDR3 length equals 15 residues. The CDR3 loop is CASSFSGTGVYGYTF. CDR3 sequence (DNA): TGTGCCAGCAGCTTTTCAGGGACAGGGGTCTATGGCTACACCTTC. Together with reference TRBV7-2 and TRBJ1-2, the CDR3 gives the full variable domain: GAGVSQSPSNKVTEKGKDVELRCDPISGHTALYWYRQSLGQGLEFLIYFQGNSAPDKSGLPSDRFSAERTGGSVSTLTIQRTQQEDSAVYLCASSFSGTGVYGYTFGSGTRLTVV.

V usage is TRBV6-6 and J usage is TRBJ1-1; D gene unclear. Germline V gene sequence: CDR1 MNHNY, CDR2 SVGAGI (reference sequence). V dropped 5 bases and J dropped 3 bases, with 13 bases sitting between them. The CDR3 loop spans 14 amino acids. The CDR3 DNA reads as TGTGCCAGCAGTCCCCGAAGTCGGGACACTGAAGCTTTCTTT. The encoded protein is CASSPRSRDTEAFF.

The rearrangement links TRBV18 to TRBJ1-2, with TRBD1 matching 8 bases. The germline V gene has CDR1 KGHSH and CDR2 LQKENI. This CDR3 has 15 residues. V dropped 2 bases and J dropped 4; count of bases not matched to a gene: 6. In DNA form, the CDR3 reads TGTGCCAGCTCACCAGGGACAGGAGAGTTCTATGGCTACACCTTC. Residues: CASSPGTGEFYGYTF.

This clone was detected only once. The chain recombines TRBV6-5 with TRBJ1-2; no clear D. CDR1 and CDR2 (germline): MNHEY, SVGAGI. This CDR3 has 12 amino acids. Trimming stripped 8 bases from V and 5 bases from J, with 12 bases between. The CDR3 nucleotides are TGTGCCAGCGCTTCGAGGGAATATGGCTACACCTTC. As protein: CASASREYGYTF.

V usage is TRBV27 and J usage is TRBJ1-4; the D is unclear. Trimming removed 4 bases from V and 7 bases from J, with 4 bases in between. Germline V gives CDR1 MNHEY, CDR2 SMNVEV (reference sequence). This CDR3 region has 11 residues. This CDR3 is CASSSGEKLFF. CDR3 nucleotides: TGTGCCAGCAGTTCGGGTGAAAAACTGTTTTTT.